These 4 T cell receptor beta chains were all obtained from the same sample, sequenced in a study of shared clonotypes between healthy human individuals. Sequencing used immunoSEQ multiplex PCR; TCRdb keeps in-frame clones, though not all of them. The profile covers around 300,000 clones, with around nine tenths appearing a single time and 16% taken by the ten largest. Sequenced sample: memory CD8+ T cells sorted from blood. The subset was: CD45RO+ cells pooled with CCR7-negative TemRA cells. All receptors derive from a man aged 18 to 35 in good health.

The gene calls are TRBV4-1 and TRBJ2-7; D not resolved. CDR3 length: 14 amino acids. The germline V gene has CDR1 MGHRA and CDR2 YSYEKL. Trimming removed 0 bases at V and 5 bases at J, with 11 bases between. The CDR3 sequence: CASSQDVIKDEQYF. The CDR3 DNA follows: TGCGCCAGCAGCCAAGATGTAATAAAGGACGAGCAGTACTTC.

This chain connects TRBV6-5 to TRBJ1-3; 9 nucleotides align to TRBD1. This CDR3 has 15 residues. Germline V gives CDR1 MNHEY, CDR2 SVGAGI. Germline trimming cut 4 bases from V and 3 bases from J; bases unmatched to any gene: 4. CDR3 loop: CASSLGQGNGNTIYF. In DNA, the CDR3 is TGTGCCAGCAGTTTAGGACAGGGGAATGGAAACACCATATATTTT.

The chain couples TRBV6-5 to TRBJ2-1, with D perhaps TRBD1 (5 bases). The length of the CDR3 is 14 residues. V was cut by 0 bases and J by 8 bases, with 11 bases left in between. Germline CDR1 is MNHEY and CDR2 is SVGAGI. This chain's CDR3 is CASSYSTAGDEQFF. CDR3 DNA: TGTGCCAGCAGTTACTCGACAGCAGGCGATGAGCAGTTCTTC.

The J gene is TRBJ1-4, the V gene TRBV5-8, with TRBD1 identical over 7 bases. The V gene's germline CDR1 is SGHTS and CDR2 YDEGEE. The trim removed 5 bases at V and 4 bases at J, leaving 8 bases unmatched. The CDR3 is 15 amino acids. CDR3 sequence reads: CASSFLGQSNEKLFF. The CDR3 region has the DNA TGTGCCAGCAGTTTTTTGGGACAGAGTAATGAAAAACTGTTTTTT. Supplemented by reference TRBV5-8 and TRBJ1-4, the full variable domain reads EAGVTQSPTHLIKTRGQQATLRCSPISGHTSVYWYQQALGLGLQFLLWYDEGEERNRGNFPPRFSGRQFPNYSSELNVNALELEDSALYLCASSFLGQSNEKLFFGSGTQLSVL.